The following is a T cell receptor beta chain sequence with its context. Extracted from the samples, RNA was reverse transcribed into cDNA to serve as the sequencing template. TCRdb's table, derived via immunoSEQ multiplex PCR, lists solely in-frame clones and lacks some. This table holds 140,000 to 150,000 clones, 51% found once. This entry comes from a study of CD8+ T cells in alopecia areata. V lost 0 bases, J lost 6 bases, and 12 bases lay in between. Germline assignment: CDR1 SQVTM and CDR2 ANQGSEA. CDR3 length: 14 amino acids. The chain is built from TRBV29-1 and TRBJ2-1, with D possibly TRBD1 on 5 matching bases. This TCR was recovered from a human donor with alopecia areata. Sample: CD4+ T cells sorted from blood, taken at week 0. The CDR3 sequence: CSVEDGAVPNEQFF. The CDR3 region has the DNA TGCAGCGTTGAAGATGGGGCAGTCCCCAATGAGCAGTTCTTC.